This T cell receptor beta chain comes out of a study of patients and donors after allogeneic stem cell transplantation. Deletions cut 7 bases from V and 0 bases from J, with 14 bases between. The CDR3 loop spans 15 amino acids. Looked up from germline, CDR1 is MDHEN and CDR2 is SYDVKM. Via MiXCR, TCRdb re-called the RT-PCR reads, giving one row per CDR3 protein. The sample yields 390,000 or so distinct CDR3 sequences, 15% to 20% seen once. The sample consisted of blood, either unsorted or a sorted T cell fraction (not recorded which). The clonotype comes from a human donor who was either an allogeneic HSCT recipient or a stem cell or donor lymphocyte infusion donor (not recorded which). It is not recorded whose cells these are; they may come from a transplant donor. The chain employs TRBV28 and TRBJ2-3, with D possibly TRBD2 on 5 matching bases. The CDR3 is CASTLLGGSTDTQYF. The DNA for the CDR3 is TGTGCCAGCACCTTACTTGGAGGTAGCACAGATACGCAGTATTTT.